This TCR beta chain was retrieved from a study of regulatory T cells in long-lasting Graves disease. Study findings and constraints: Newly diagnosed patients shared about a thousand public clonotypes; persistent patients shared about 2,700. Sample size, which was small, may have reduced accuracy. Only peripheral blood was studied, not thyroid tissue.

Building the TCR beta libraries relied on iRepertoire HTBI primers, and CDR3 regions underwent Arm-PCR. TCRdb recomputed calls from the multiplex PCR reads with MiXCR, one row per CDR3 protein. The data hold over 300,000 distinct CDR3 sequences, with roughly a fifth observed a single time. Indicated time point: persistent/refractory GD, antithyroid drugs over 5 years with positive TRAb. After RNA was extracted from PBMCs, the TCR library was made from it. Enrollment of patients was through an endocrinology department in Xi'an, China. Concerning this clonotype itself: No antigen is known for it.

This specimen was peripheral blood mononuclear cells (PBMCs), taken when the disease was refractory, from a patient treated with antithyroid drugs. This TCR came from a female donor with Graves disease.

Written as DNA, the CDR3 is TGCGCCAGCAGCCAACATGGGGGCAACTCTGGAAACACCATATATTTT. This gives the protein CASSQHGGNSGNTIYF. The chain joins TRBV4-3 to TRBJ1-3; D perhaps matches TRBD1 (6 bases). This CDR3 is built from 16 residues. V shed 2 bases and J shed 0 bases, with 11 bases lying between them. Germline-derived CDR1 and CDR2 are LGHNA and YSLEER.